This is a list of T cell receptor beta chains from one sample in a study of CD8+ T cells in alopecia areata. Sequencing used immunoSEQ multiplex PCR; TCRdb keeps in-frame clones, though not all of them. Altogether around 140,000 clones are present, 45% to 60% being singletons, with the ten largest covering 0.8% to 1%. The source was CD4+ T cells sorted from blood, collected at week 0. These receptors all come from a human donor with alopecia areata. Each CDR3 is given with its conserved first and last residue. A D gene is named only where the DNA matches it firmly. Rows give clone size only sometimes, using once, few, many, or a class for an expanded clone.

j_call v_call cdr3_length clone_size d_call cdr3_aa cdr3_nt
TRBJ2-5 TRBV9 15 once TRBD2 CASSPQTGLAGVKYF TGTGCCAGCAGCCCTCAAACCGGACTAGCGGGGGTGAAGTACTTC
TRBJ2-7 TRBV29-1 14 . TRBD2 CSVIEGGSEGEQYF TGCAGCGTTATCGAAGGCGGGAGCGAAGGCGAGCAGTACTTC
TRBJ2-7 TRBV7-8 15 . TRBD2 CASSRTSGSSYEQYF TGTGCCAGCAGCCGGACTAGCGGGTCTTCCTACGAGCAGTACTTC
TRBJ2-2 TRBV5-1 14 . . CASSLVPGPGELFF TGCGCCAGCAGCTTGGTTCCCGGGCCCGGGGAGCTGTTTTTT
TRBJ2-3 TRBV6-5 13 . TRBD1 CASRRGQGGPQYF TGTGCCAGCAGGCGGGGACAGGGTGGTCCGCAGTATTTT
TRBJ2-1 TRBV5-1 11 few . CASSLEEQQFF TGCGCCAGCAGCTTGGAAGAACAGCAGTTCTTC
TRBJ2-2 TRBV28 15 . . CASSLLSRAGRELFF TGTGCCAGCAGTTTATTATCCAGGGCGGGAAGGGAGCTGTTTTTT
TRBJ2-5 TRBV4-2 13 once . CASSRNGQETQYF TGTGCCAGCAGCCGTAACGGCCAAGAGACCCAGTACTTC
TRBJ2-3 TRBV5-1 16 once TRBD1 CASSGGQVFRTDTQYF TGCGCCAGCAGCGGGGGACAGGTCTTTCGCACAGATACGCAGTATTTT
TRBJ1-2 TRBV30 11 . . CAWSRNYGYTF TGTGCCTGGAGTCGTAACTATGGCTACACCTTC
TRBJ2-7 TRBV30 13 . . CAWSLGDSYEQYF TGTGCCTGGAGTTTGGGGGACTCCTACGAGCAGTACTTC
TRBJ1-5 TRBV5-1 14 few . CASSPGQPNQPQHF TGCGCCAGCAGCCCAGGACAGCCTAATCAGCCCCAGCATTTT
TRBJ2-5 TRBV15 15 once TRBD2 CATSRGAGDYETQYF TGTGCCACCAGCAGAGGAGCGGGAGATTATGAGACCCAGTACTTC
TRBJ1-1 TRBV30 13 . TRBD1 CAWKGQGTTEAFF TGTGCCTGGAAGGGACAGGGAACCACTGAAGCTTTCTTT
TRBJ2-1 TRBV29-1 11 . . CSVRPYNEQFF TGCAGCGTTCGCCCGTACAATGAGCAGTTCTTC
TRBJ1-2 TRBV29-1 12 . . CSVVGQTYGYTF TGCAGCGTTGTCGGTCAGACCTATGGCTACACCTTC
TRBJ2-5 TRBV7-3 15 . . CASSLARGGAETQYF TGTGCCAGCAGCTTAGCCAGGGGAGGTGCAGAGACCCAGTACTTC
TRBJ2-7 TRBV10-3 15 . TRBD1 CAISDPGTESIEQYF TGTGCCATCAGTGACCCCGGGACAGAATCCATCGAGCAGTACTTC
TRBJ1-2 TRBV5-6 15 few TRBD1 CASSRDRGRAYGYTF TGTGCCAGCAGCCGGGACAGGGGGCGCGCATATGGCTACACCTTC
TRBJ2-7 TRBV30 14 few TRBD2 CAWSVLAGTYEQYF TGTGCCTGGAGTGTACTAGCGGGCACCTACGAGCAGTACTTC
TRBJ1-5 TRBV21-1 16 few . CASSDPGQIWEQPQHF TGTGCCAGCAGTGACCCGGGACAGATATGGGAGCAGCCCCAGCATTTT
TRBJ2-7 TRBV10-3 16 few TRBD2 CAISSPTAGGGYEQYF TGTGCCATCAGTTCCCCTACGGCCGGGGGGGGCTACGAGCAGTACTTC
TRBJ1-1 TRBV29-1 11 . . CSGRQNTEAFF TGCAGCGGAAGACAGAACACTGAAGCTTTCTTT
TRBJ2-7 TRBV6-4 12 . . CASSYPTGEQYF TGTGCCAGCAGCTACCCCACGGGGGAGCAGTACTTC
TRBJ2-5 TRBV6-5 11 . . CASRERETQYF TGTGCCAGCAGGGAAAGAGAGACCCAGTACTTC
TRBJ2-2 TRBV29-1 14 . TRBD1 CSATEGTGYGELFF TGCAGCGCGACCGAGGGGACAGGCTACGGGGAGCTGTTTTTT
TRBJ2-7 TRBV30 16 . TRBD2 CAWRPLAGGSSYEQYF TGTGCCTGGAGGCCACTAGCGGGAGGGTCCTCCTACGAGCAGTACTTC
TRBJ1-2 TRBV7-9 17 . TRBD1 CASSSTTPRDRTYGYTF TGTGCCAGCAGCTCAACAACCCCCCGGGACAGGACCTATGGCTACACCTTC
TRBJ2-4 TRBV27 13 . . CASSFRERDIQYF TGTGCCAGCAGTTTTCGGGAAAGGGACATTCAGTACTTC
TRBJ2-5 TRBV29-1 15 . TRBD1 CSVGTGTGGRETQYF TGCAGCGTAGGGACCGGGACAGGGGGGAGGGAGACCCAGTACTTC
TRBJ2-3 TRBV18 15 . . CASSPPGRGSDTQYF TGTGCCAGCTCACCACCGGGTCGGGGGTCAGATACGCAGTATTTT
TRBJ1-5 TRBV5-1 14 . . CASSLGGVEQPQHF TGCGCCAGCAGCTTGGGAGGGGTTGAGCAGCCCCAGCATTTT
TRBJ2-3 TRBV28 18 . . CASSLISGGTASTDTQYF TGTGCCAGCAGTTTAATCTCCGGTGGGACTGCTAGCACAGATACGCAGTATTTT
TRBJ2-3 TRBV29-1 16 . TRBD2 CSAQRGAKAGADTQYF TGCAGCGCACAGCGTGGGGCTAAAGCGGGAGCAGATACGCAGTATTTT
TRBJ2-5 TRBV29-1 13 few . CSVVAGTFGTQYF TGCAGCGTTGTGGCGGGGACCTTCGGGACCCAGTACTTC
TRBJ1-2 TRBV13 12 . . CASSRQDYGYTF TGTGCCAGCAGCCGACAGGACTATGGCTACACCTTC
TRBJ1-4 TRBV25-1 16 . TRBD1 CASSEPTGTVVEKLFF TGTGCCAGCAGTGAACCTACCGGGACAGTTGTGGAAAAACTGTTTTTT
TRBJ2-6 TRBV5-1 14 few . CASSFGSGANVLTF TGCGCCAGCAGCTTCGGGTCTGGGGCCAACGTCCTGACTTTC
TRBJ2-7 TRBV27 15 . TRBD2 CASSMTSGRVGEQYF TGTGCCAGCAGTATGACTAGCGGGAGGGTCGGCGAGCAGTACTTC
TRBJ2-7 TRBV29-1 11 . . CSVGRGYEQYF TGCAGCGTTGGGAGGGGCTACGAGCAGTACTTC
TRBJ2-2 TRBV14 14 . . CASSQDGYTAELFF TGTGCCAGCAGCCAAGATGGATACACCGCGGAGCTGTTTTTT
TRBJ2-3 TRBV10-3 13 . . CASTDRPEDTQYF TGTGCCTCAACCGACCGACCCGAAGATACGCAGTATTTT
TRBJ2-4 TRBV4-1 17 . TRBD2 CASSQPLRGGAKNIQYF TGCGCCAGCAGCCAACCTCTGCGGGGGGGAGCCAAAAACATTCAGTACTTC